This TCR beta chain was sequenced in a study of cytomegalovirus exposure and HLA in healthy donors. Broader study findings: Among donors in an Asian-associated ancestry cluster, a later analysis reportedly found fewer N-insertions than the roughly 670-donor mean. Later work associated roughly 17,000 TCR beta sequences with HLA alleles at 0.05 false discovery rate.

The V gene's germline CDR1 is SGDLS and CDR2 YYNGEE. Trimming stripped 2 bases from V and 3 bases from J, with 15 bases between. This CDR3 region has 16 residues. Of note for this clone: What it binds is not known.

Primers: 60 Vbeta forward and 13 Jbeta reverse. Using immunoSEQ multiplex PCR, the repertoire was profiled, and TCRdb retains in-frame clones only, with some absent. The table lists a few hundred thousand clones, 70% to 90% of them singletons. The chain recombines TRBV9 with TRBJ2-1; tentative D call: TRBD1 (6 bases). Sequencing was performed on PBMCs. This TCR was recovered from a woman between 18 and 29 years old in good health and CMV-seronegative. This chain's CDR3 is CASSVRQGPLYNEQFF. The DNA for the CDR3 is TGTGCCAGCAGCGTTCGGCAGGGGCCACTCTACAATGAGCAGTTCTTC. Full variable domain (outside the CDR3, taken from reference TRBV9 and TRBJ2-1): DSGVTQTPKHLITATGQRVTLRCSPRSGDLSVYWYQQSLDQGLQFLIQYYNGEERAKGNILERFSAQQFPDLHSELNLSSLELGDSALYFCASSVRQGPLYNEQFFGPGTRLTVL.